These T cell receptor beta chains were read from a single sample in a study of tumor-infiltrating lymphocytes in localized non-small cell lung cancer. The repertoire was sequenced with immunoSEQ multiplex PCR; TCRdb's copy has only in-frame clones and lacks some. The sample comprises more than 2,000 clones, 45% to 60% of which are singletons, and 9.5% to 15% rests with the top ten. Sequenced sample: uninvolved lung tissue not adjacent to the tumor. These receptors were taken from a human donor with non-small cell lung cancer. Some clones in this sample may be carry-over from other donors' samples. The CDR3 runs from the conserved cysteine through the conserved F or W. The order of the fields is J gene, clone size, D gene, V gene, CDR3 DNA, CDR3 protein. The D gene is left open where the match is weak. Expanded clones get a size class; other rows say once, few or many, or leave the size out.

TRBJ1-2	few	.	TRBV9	TGTGCCAGCAGCGTAGCGGCAGGGGAGGTTTATGGCTACACCTTC	CASSVAAGEVYGYTF
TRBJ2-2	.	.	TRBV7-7	TGTGCCAGCAGCTCCGGATGGGGATCGAACACCGGGGAGCTGTTTTTT	CASSSGWGSNTGELFF
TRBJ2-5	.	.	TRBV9	TGTGCCAGCAGCGTAGAACGGTTCCAAGAGACCCAGTACTTC	CASSVERFQETQYF
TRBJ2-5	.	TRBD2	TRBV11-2	TGTGCCAGCAGCTTTGAGCTAGCGGGGGGGCGTGAGACCCAAGAGACCCAGTACTTC	CASSFELAGGRETQETQYF
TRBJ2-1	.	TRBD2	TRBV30	TGTGCCTGGAGTGTAAGGGAGGGCCTTGAGCAGTTCTTC	CAWSVREGLEQFF
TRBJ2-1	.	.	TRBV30	TGTGCCTGGAGCGTCAGAGTCGGTGAGCAGTTCTTC	CAWSVRVGEQFF
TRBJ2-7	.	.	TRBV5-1	TGCGCCAGCAGCTTGGGACACCCGCTCTACGAGCAGTACTTC	CASSLGHPLYEQYF
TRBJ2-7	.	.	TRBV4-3	TGCGCCAGCAGCCAAGGGGACTCGCGGTACGAGCAGTACTTC	CASSQGDSRYEQYF
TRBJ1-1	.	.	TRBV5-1	TGCGCCAGCGGAAAGGAGTTCATGAACACTGAAGCTTTCTTT	CASGKEFMNTEAFF
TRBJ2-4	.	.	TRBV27	TGTGCCAGCAGTTTTAAGGTGGGAGCCACCAAAAACATTCAGTACTTC	CASSFKVGATKNIQYF
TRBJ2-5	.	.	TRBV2	TGTGCCAGCAGTGCACAGGGAGTGGTGGAGACCCAGTACTTC	CASSAQGVVETQYF
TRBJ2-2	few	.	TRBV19	TGTGCCAGTAAAACGCGCACCGGGGAGCTGTTTTTT	CASKTRTGELFF
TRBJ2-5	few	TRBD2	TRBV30	TGTGCCTGGACCGTCGGGACTAGTGGCCAAGAGACCCAGTACTTC	CAWTVGTSGQETQYF
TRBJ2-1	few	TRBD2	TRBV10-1	TGCGCCAGCAGTGAGTCGTCGCAGCGGGGCCAAAATGAGCAGTTCTTC	CASSESSQRGQNEQFF
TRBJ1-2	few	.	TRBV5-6	TGTGCCAGCAGCTTATGGACGGGGGAAAGCTACACCTTC	CASSLWTGESYTF
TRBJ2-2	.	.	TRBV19	TGTGCCAGTAGTATAGATTATTTGCGGACCGGGGAGCTGTTTTTT	CASSIDYLRTGELFF
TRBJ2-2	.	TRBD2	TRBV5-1	TGCGCCAGCAGCTTGGACGGGACTAGCGGGGGGAACACCGGGGAGCTGTTTTTT	CASSLDGTSGGNTGELFF
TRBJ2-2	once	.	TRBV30	TGTGCCTGGAGTGTACCGGCTACTCAGGCCGGGGAGCTGTTTTTT	CAWSVPATQAGELFF
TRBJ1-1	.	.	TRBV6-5	TGTGCCAGCAGTTACTCCTTTTTAGGGGAGACTGAAGCTTTCTTT	CASSYSFLGETEAFF
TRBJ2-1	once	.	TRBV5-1	TGCGCCAGCAGCTTGGGCAACGACAGGGAGCAGTTCTTC	CASSLGNDREQFF